The next 7 T cell receptor beta chains were all read from a single sample in a study of blood T cell repertoires in COVID-19. Assay used: immunoSEQ multiplex PCR; TCRdb lists only in-frame clones, some missing. The sample lists 200,000 to 250,000 clones, roughly four fifths seen once, with about an eighth in the top ten. Sequenced input: peripheral blood. Receptor source: a woman between 35 and 50 years old with acute or convalescent COVID-19.

This clone was recorded a few times. This chain uses TRBV9 with TRBJ2-3, with TRBD1 matching over 12 bases. V was clipped by 1 base and J by 4 bases; unmatched bases: 13. The CDR3 sequence is 19 residues long. Germline V lookup: CDR1 SGDLS, CDR2 YYNGEE. The CDR3 is CASSVLPYPRDRGPDTQYF. CDR3 DNA: TGTGCCAGCAGCGTATTACCTTATCCCCGGGACAGGGGGCCAGATACGCAGTATTTT.

The genes are TRBV5-1 and TRBJ2-1; 10 nucleotides line up with TRBD1. This CDR3 is 16 amino acids long. Germline loops: CDR1 SGHRS, CDR2 YFSETQ. V was pared by 0 bases and J by 0 bases, with 0 bases of the junction left unmatched. For the CDR3, the DNA is TGCGCCAGCAGCTTGGGGGACAGGGGCTCCTACAATGAGCAGTTCTTC. It yields the protein CASSLGDRGSYNEQFF. Complete variable domain (other parts from reference TRBV5-1 and TRBJ2-1): KAGVTQTPRYLIKTRGQQVTLSCSPISGHRSVSWYQQTPGQGLQFLFEYFSETQRNKGNFPGRFSGRQFSNSRSEMNVSTLELGDSALYLCASSLGDRGSYNEQFFGPGTRLTVL.

J is TRBJ1-2 and V is TRBV3-1 (or the pseudogene TRBV3-2), with D hard to call. CDR1 is LGHDT and CDR2 is YNNKEL in the germline V gene (reference sequence). CDR3 size: 17 residues. Trimming took 0 bases from V and 4 from J, leaving 18 bases between them. This CDR3 reads CASSQDYRPGGSYGYTF. CDR3 in DNA: TGTGCCAGCAGCCAAGATTACCGCCCGGGAGGGTCCTATGGCTACACCTTC.

The sample holds one count of this clone. This chain links TRBV10-3 with TRBJ1-5; D is ambiguous. The V gene lost 4 bases and the J gene lost 3 bases, with 7 bases spanning the gap. The CDR3 consists of 13 residues. The germline V gene encodes CDR1 ENHRY and CDR2 SYGVKD. CDR3 sequence (DNA): TGTGCCATCAGTGGAGGTATCAATCAGCCCCAGCATTTT. This gives the protein CAISGGINQPQHF.

The rearrangement uses TRBV24-1 and TRBJ2-1, with 11 bases that match TRBD1. CDR3 length: 15 residues. Unmatched junction bases numbered 7, after V lost 7 bases and J lost 6 bases. The germline gives CDR1 KGHDR, CDR2 SFDVKD. The CDR3 sequence: CATSSGTGGTNEQFF. CDR3 coding DNA: TGTGCCACCAGCTCCGGGACAGGGGGAACCAATGAGCAGTTCTTC.

The V and J genes are TRBV27 and TRBJ1-5; 7 bases agree with TRBD1. V shed 5 bases and J 3 bases; nucleotides not matched to a gene: 4. The CDR3 contains 14 residues. Germline-derived CDR1 and CDR2 are MNHEY and SMNVEV (reference sequence). The CDR3 nucleotides read TGTGCCAGCAGTCTGGGACAGACCAATCAGCCCCAGCATTTT. This encodes CASSLGQTNQPQHF.

The chain couples TRBV5-5 to TRBJ2-2; 7 bases line up with TRBD1. CDR3 length: 14 residues. With 2 bases clipped from V and 7 bases from J, the junction kept 5 bases outside the gene matches. Germline loops: CDR1 SGHKS, CDR2 YYEKEE (reference sequence). The CDR3 loop reads CASSFQTGNGELFF. DNA of the CDR3: TGTGCCAGCAGCTTCCAGACAGGGAACGGGGAGCTGTTTTTT.